This T cell receptor beta chain emerged from a study of blood T cell repertoires in COVID-19. The data were produced by immunoSEQ multiplex PCR, yet TCRdb's version contains in-frame clones alone and is incomplete. Among under 80,000 clones listed, about 89% were seen once. V was trimmed by 2 bases and J by 8 bases, leaving 9 bases between them. This CDR3 is 12 amino acids long. Germline loops: CDR1 SEHNR, CDR2 FQNEAQ (reference sequence). This receptor was identified in a man between 65 and 80 years old with active or convalescent COVID-19. The chain combines TRBV7-9 with TRBJ1-2, with a tentative D call TRBD1 (5 bases). Sequenced material: peripheral blood. In DNA form, the CDR3 reads TGTGCCAGCAGCTTACAGGGCTCGGGCTACACCTTC. Encoded protein: CASSLQGSGYTF.